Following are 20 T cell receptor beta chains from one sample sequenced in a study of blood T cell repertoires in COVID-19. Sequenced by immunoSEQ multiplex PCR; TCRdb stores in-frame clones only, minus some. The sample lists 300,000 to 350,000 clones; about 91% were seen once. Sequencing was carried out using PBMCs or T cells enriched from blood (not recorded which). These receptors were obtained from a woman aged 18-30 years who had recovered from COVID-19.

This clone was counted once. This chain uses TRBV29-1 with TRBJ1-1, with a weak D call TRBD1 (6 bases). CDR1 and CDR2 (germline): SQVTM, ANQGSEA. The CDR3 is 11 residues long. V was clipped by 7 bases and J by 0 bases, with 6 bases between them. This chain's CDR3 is CSGQVNTEAFF. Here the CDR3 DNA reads TGCAGCGGACAGGTGAACACTGAAGCTTTCTTT.

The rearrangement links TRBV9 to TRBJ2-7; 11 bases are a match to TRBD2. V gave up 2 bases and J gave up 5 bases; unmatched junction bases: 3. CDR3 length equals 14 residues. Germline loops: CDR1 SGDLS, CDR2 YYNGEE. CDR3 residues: CASSVTSGNHEQYF. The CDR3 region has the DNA TGTGCCAGCAGCGTGACTAGCGGGAACCACGAGCAGTACTTC.

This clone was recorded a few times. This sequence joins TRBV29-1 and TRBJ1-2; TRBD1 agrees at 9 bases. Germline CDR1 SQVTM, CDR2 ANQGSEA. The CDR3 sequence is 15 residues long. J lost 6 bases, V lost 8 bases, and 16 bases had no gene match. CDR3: CSSSRGTGTLNGYTF. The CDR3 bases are TGCAGCAGTTCGAGGGGGACAGGGACCCTTAATGGCTACACCTTC.

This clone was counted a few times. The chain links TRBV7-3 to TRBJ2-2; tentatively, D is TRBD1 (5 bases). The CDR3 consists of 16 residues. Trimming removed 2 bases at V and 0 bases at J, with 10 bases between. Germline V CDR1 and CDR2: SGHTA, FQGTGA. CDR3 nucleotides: TGTGCCAGCAGCTTACATCCAGGGTCGAACACCGGGGAGCTGTTTTTT. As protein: CASSLHPGSNTGELFF.

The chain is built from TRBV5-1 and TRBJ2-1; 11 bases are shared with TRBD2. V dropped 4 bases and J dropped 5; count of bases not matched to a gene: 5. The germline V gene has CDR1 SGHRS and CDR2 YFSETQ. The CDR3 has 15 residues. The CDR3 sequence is CASSTLAGANNEQFF. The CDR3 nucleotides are TGCGCCAGCAGCACACTAGCGGGGGCTAACAATGAGCAGTTCTTC.

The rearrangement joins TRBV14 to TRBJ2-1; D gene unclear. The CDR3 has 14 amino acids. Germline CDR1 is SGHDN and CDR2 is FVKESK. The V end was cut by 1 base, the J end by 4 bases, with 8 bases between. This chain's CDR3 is CASSQADTYNEQFF. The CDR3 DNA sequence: TGTGCCAGCAGCCAAGCTGACACATACAATGAGCAGTTCTTC.

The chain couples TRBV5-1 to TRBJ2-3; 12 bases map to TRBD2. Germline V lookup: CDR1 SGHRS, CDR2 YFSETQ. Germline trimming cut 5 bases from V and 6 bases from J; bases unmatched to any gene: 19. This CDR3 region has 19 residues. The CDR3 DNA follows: TGCGCCAGCAGTTCAAAGCCGAGACTAGCGGGAGTATTCGAGGATACGCAGTATTTT. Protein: CASSSKPRLAGVFEDTQYF.

CDR3 nucleotides: TGCGCCAGCAGCCATTCGACAGCCTATCAGCCCCAGCATTTT. This translates into CASSHSTAYQPQHF. The chain has TRBV4-3 and TRBJ1-5, with a tentative D call TRBD1 (5 bases). Trimming stripped 3 bases from V and 5 bases from J, with 11 bases between. This CDR3 has 14 amino acids. CDR1 is LGHNA, CDR2 YSLEER, per germline.

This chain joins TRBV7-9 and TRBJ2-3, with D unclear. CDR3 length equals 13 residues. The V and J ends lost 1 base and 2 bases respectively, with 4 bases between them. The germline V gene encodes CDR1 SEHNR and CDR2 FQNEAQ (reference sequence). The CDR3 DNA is TGTGCCAGCAGCTTAGGCGACACAGATACGCAGTATTTT. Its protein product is CASSLGDTDTQYF.

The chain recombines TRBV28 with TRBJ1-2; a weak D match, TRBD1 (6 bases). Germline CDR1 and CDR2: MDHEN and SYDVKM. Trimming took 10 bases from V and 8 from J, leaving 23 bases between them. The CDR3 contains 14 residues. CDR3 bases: TGTGCCACCACCAGCGGGACACGGTACGGGGGCTACACCTTC. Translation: CATTSGTRYGGYTF.

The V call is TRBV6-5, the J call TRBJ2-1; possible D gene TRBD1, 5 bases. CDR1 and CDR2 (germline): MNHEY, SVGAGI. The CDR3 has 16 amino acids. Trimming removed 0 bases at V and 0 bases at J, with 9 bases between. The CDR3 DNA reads TGTGCCAGCAGTTACTCCGGACAACTCTCCTACAATGAGCAGTTCTTC. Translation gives CASSYSGQLSYNEQFF.

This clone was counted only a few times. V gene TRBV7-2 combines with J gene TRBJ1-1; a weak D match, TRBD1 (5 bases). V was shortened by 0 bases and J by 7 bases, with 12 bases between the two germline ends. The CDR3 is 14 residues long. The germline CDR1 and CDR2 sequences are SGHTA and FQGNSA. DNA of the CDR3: TGTGCCAGCAGCTTAGCCCCCCAGGGCAGTGAAGCTTTCTTT. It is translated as CASSLAPQGSEAFF.

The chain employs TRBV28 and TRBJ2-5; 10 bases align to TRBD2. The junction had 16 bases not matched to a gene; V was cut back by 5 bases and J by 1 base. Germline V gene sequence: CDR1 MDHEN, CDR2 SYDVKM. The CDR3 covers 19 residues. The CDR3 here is CASSMGVPGLAALQETQYF. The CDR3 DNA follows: TGTGCCAGCAGTATGGGGGTTCCCGGACTAGCGGCACTCCAAGAGACCCAGTACTTC.

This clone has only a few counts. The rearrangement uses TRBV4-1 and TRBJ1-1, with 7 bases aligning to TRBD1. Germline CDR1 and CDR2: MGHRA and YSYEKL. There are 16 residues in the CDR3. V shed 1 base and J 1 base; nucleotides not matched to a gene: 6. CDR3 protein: CASSQGSQGRNTEAFF. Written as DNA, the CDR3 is TGCGCCAGCAGCCAAGGGTCACAGGGGCGGAACACTGAAGCTTTCTTT.

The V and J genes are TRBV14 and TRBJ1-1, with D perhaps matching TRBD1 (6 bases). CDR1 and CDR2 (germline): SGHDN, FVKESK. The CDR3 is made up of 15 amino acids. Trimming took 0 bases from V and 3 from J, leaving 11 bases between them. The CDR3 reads CASSQDWGLDTEAFF. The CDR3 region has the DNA TGTGCCAGCAGCCAAGACTGGGGGCTGGACACTGAAGCTTTCTTT.

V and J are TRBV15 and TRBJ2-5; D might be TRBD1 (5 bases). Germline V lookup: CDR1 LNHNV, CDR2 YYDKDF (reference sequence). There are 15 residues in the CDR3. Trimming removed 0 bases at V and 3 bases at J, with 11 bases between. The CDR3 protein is CATSRDKTVKETQYF. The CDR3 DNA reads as TGTGCCACCAGCAGAGATAAGACAGTAAAAGAGACCCAGTACTTC.

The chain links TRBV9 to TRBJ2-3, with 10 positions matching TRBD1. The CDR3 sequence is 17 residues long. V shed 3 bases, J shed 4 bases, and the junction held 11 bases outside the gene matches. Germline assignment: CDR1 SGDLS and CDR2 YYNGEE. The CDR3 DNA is TGTGCCAGCAGCGCCGGGGACAGGGGATTTCTAGCAGATACGCAGTATTTT. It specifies CASSAGDRGFLADTQYF.

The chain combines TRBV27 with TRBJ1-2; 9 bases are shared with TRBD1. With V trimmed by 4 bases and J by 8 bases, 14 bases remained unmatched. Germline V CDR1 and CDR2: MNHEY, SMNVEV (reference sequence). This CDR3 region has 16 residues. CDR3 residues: CASSSAGTGSLRGYTF. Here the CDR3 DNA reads TGTGCCAGCAGTTCGGCCGGGACAGGGAGCCTTAGGGGCTACACCTTC.

Written as DNA, the CDR3 is TGTGCCTGGAGTCGGGACACAGAGTACGAGCAGTACTTC. Encoded protein: CAWSRDTEYEQYF. The rearrangement joins TRBV30 to TRBJ2-7, with D tentatively TRBD1 (6 bases). The germline CDR1 and CDR2 sequences are GTSNPN and SVGIG (reference sequence). The CDR3 sequence is 13 residues long. The ends were cut back, 2 bases at V and 4 bases at J, with 12 bases in the middle.

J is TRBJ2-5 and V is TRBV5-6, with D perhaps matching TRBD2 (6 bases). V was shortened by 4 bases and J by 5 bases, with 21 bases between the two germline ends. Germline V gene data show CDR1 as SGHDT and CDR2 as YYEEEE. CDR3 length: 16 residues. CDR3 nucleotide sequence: TGTGCCAGCAGCCCCCCAATCAAACATGGAGGGGAGACCCAGTACTTC. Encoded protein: CASSPPIKHGGETQYF.